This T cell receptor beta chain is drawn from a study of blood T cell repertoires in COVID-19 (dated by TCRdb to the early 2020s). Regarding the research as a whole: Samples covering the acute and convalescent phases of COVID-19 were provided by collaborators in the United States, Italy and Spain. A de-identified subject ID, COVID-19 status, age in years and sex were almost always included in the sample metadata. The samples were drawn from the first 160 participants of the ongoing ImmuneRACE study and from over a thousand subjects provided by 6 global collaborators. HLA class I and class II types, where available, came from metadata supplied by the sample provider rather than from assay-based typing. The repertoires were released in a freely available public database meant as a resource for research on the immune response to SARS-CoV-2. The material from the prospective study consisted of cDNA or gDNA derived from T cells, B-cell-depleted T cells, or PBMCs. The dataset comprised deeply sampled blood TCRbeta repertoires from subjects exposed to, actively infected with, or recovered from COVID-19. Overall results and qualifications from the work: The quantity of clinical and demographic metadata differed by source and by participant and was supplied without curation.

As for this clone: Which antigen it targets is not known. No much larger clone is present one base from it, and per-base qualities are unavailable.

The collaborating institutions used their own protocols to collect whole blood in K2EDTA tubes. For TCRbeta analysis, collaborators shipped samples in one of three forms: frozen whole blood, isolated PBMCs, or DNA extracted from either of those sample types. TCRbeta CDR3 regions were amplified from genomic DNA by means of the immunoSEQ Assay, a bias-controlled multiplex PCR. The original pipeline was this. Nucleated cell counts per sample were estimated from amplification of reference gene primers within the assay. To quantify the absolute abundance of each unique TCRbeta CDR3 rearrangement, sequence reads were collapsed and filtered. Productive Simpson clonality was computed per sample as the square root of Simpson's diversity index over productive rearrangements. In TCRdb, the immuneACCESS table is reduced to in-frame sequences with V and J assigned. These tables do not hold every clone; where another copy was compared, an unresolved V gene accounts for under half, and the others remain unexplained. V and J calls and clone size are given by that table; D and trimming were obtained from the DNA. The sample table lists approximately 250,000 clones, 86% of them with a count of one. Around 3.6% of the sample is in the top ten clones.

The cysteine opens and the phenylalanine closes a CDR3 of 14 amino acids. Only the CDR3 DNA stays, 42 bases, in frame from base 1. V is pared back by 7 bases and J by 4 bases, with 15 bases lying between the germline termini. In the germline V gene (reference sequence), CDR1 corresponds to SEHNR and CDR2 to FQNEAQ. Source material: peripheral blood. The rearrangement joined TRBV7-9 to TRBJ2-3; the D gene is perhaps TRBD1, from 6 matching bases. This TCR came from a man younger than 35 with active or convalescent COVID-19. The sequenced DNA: TGTGCCAGCACCCTACAGGGTATCTCAGATACGCAGTATTTT. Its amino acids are CASTLQGISDTQYF.